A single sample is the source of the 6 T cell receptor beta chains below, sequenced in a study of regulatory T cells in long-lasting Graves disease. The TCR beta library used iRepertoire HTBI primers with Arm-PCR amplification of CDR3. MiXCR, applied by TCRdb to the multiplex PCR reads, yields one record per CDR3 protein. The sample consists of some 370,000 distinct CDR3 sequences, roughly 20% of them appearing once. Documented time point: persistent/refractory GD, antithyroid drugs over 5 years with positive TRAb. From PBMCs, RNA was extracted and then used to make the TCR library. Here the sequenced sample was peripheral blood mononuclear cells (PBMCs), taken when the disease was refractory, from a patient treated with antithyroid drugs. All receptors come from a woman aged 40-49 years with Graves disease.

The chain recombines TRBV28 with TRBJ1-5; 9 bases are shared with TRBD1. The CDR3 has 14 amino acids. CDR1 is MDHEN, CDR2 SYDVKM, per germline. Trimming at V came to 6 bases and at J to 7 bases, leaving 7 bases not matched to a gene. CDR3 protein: CASSRDRAQQPQHF. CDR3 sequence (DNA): TGTGCCAGCAGCCGGGACAGGGCCCAACAGCCCCAGCATTTT.

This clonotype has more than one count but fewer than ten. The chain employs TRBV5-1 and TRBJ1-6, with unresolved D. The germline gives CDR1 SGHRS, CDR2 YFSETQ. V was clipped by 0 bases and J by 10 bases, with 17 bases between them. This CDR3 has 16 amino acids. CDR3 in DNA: TGCGCCAGCAGCTTGGATGGTTGGGGAAGAAAATCACCCCTCCACTTT. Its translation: CASSLDGWGRKSPLHF.

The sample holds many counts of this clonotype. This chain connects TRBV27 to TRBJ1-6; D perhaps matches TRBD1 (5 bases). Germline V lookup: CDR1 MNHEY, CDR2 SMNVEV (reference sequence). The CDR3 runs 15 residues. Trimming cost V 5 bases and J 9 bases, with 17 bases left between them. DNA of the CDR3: TGTGCCAGCAGTAGAACCGGGGCCGTGGGTTCACCCCTCCACTTT. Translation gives CASSRTGAVGSPLHF.

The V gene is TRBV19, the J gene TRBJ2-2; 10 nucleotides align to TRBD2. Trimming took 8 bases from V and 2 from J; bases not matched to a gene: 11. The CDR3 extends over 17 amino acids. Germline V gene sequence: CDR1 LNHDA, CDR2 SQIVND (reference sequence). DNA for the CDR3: TGTGCCAGTCAGGGTCTTGGGACTAGCGCAAACACCGGGGAGCTGTTTTTT. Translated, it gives CASQGLGTSANTGELFF.

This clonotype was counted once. The CDR3 nucleotides read TGTGCCAGCAGTTTAGTAGGGATTGACGAGCAGTACTTC. Encoded protein: CASSLVGIDEQYF. This chain connects TRBV27 to TRBJ2-7, with D unclear. V was cut by 2 bases and J by 5 bases, with 10 bases left in between. Germline assignment: CDR1 MNHEY and CDR2 SMNVEV (reference sequence). The CDR3 is 13 amino acids.

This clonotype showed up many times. The CDR3 DNA sequence: TGTGCCAGCAGTTTATATTTAGGACGGGGCGGGGAGCTGTTTTTT. It codes for CASSLYLGRGGELFF. The chain recombines TRBV28 with TRBJ2-2; maybe TRBD2 (5 bases). CDR1 and CDR2 from the germline V gene are MDHEN and SYDVKM. V was cut by 1 base and J by 7 bases, with 13 bases left in between. The CDR3 runs 15 residues.